A selection of T cell receptor beta chains follows, all from one sample in a study of coeliac disease. Profiling relied on immunoSEQ multiplex PCR, and the TCRdb table lists in-frame clones only, not all of them. The data show some 3,300 clones, about 48% seen once. Sequencing was performed on intraepithelial lymphocytes from the gut. The source is a woman aged 70-85 years with celiac disease. CDR3s include the opening cysteine and the closing phenylalanine or tryptophan. The D gene is left open where the match is weak. Clone size is given for some rows only: seen once, a few or many times, or a class if the clone is expanded.

TRBJ2-3 TRBV6-6 TRBD2 - TGTGCCAGCAGTTATGAGCGGGGGTACACAGATACGCAGTATTTT CASSYERGYTDTQYF
TRBJ1-4 TRBV28 TRBD1 - TGTGCCAGCAGTTTAAGGACAGGGTATGAAAAACTGTTTTTT CASSLRTGYEKLFF
TRBJ2-7 TRBV7-8 TRBD1 - TGTGCCAGCAGCTCCGACAGGGGCTCCTACGAGCAGTACTTC CASSSDRGSYEQYF
TRBJ2-7 TRBV5-4 - few TGTGCCAGCAGCCCTGCGCCTAACTACGAGCAGTACTTC CASSPAPNYEQYF
TRBJ1-1 TRBV13 - - TGTGCCAGCAGCCAAGACTTAGGAGCTTTCTTT CASSQDLGAFF
TRBJ2-7 TRBV6-1 - few TGTGCCAGCAGTGCCGCGACAGGATACGAGCAGTACTTC CASSAATGYEQYF
TRBJ2-7 TRBV9 TRBD1 large TGTGCCAGCAGCGTACAGGACAGGGTTGACGAGCAGTACTTC CASSVQDRVDEQYF
TRBJ1-1 TRBV19 - - TGTGCCAGTAGTATATTAAAGAACACTGAAGCTTTCTTT CASSILKNTEAFF
TRBJ2-5 TRBV7-9 TRBD1 - TGTGCCAGCAGTCCAGGGACAGGGCAAGAGACCCAGTACTTC CASSPGTGQETQYF
TRBJ2-7 TRBV27 TRBD1 few TGTGCCGGACAGACAGGGTACGAGCAGTACTTC CAGQTGYEQYF
TRBJ2-1 TRBV5-1 - few TGCGCCAGCAGGTGGGGCAGCTACAAAAACAATGAGCAGTTCTTC CASRWGSYKNNEQFF
TRBJ2-1 TRBV5-1 TRBD2 - TGCGCCAGCAGCTTGGTCGTCTCAGGCGGGGGGGTAAATGAGCAGTTCTTC CASSLVVSGGGVNEQFF
TRBJ2-1 TRBV4-1 - few TGCGCCAGCAGCCAAGTAGAGAATCCCTACAATGAGCAGTTCTTC CASSQVENPYNEQFF
TRBJ1-1 TRBV29-1 TRBD1 - TGCAGCGTTGAAGGGCAGGGGGCTTACACTGAAGCTTTCTTT CSVEGQGAYTEAFF
TRBJ2-7 TRBV13 - few TGTGCCAGCAGCCTCCGCCGAGCCTACGAGCAGTACTTC CASSLRRAYEQYF
TRBJ2-7 TRBV4-1 - few TGCGCCAGCAGCCAAGATCCTTTCACAGGGCTGCACGAGCAGTACTTC CASSQDPFTGLHEQYF
TRBJ2-1 TRBV4-2 TRBD2 - TGTGCCAGCAGCGTCTGGACTAGCGGGGGGGCCGCGGGTGAGCAGTTCTTC CASSVWTSGGAAGEQFF
TRBJ2-2 TRBV28 - - TGTGCCAGCAGTTTACGGCGCAGGTACACCGGGGAGCTGTTTTTT CASSLRRRYTGELFF
TRBJ1-2 TRBV9 TRBD1 - TGTGCCAGCAGCGCCGCCGTCCGGGACAGGTCACAAGGCTACACCTTC CASSAAVRDRSQGYTF
TRBJ2-7 TRBV11-2 TRBD2 - TGTGCCAGCAGCTGGGTCCAGCGGGGCTCCTACGAGCAGTACTTC CASSWVQRGSYEQYF
TRBJ2-5 TRBV29-1 TRBD1 - TGCAGCGTGAACGGACAGGGGAAAAACCAAGAGACCCAGTACTTC CSVNGQGKNQETQYF